This TCR beta chain emerged from a study of blood T cell repertoires in COVID-19. Study-wide context: Samples taken during acute and convalescent COVID-19 were collected in the United States, Italy and Spain. Sample material is recorded as cDNA or gDNA derived from T cells, B-cell-depleted T cells, or PBMCs.

This clone appeared a few times. V lost 1 base to trimming and J lost 10 bases; unmatched junction nucleotides: 11. Germline CDR1 and CDR2: SEHNR and FQNEAQ (reference sequence). The CDR3 has 16 amino acids. Authors' methods: Scientists estimated how many nucleated cells there were by amplifying reference gene primers. Clones were read by immunoSEQ multiplex PCR, and TCRdb kept only the in-frame ones, dropping some. Clone size and the V and J calls come from that table; the DNA yielded D and trimming. The data contain roughly 190,000 clones, roughly three quarters of them singletons. The clonotype was recovered from a woman between 45 and 65 years old with active or convalescent COVID-19. Sequenced input: peripheral blood. The V gene is TRBV7-9, the J gene TRBJ2-5, with 11 bases lining up with TRBD2. The chain's CDR3 is CASSLVTSGTQGGQYF. The CDR3 DNA reads as TGTGCCAGCAGCTTAGTGACTAGCGGGACTCAGGGGGGCCAGTACTTC.